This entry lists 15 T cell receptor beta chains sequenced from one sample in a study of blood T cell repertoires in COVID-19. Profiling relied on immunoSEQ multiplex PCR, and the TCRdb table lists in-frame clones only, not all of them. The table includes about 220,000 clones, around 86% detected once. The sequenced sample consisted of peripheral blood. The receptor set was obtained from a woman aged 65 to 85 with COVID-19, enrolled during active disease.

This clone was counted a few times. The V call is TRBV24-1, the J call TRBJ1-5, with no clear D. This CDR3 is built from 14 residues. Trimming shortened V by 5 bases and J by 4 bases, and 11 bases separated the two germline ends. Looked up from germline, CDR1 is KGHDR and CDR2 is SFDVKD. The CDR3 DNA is TGTGCCACCAGTGTCTTGCCGGTAAATCAGCCCCAGCATTTT. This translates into CATSVLPVNQPQHF.

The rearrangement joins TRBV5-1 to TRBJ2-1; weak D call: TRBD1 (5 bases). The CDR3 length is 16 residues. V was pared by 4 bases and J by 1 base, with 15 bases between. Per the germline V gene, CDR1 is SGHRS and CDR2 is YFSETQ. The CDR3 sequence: CASSLLGVLSYNEQFF. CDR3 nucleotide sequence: TGCGCCAGCAGCCTCCTAGGGGTGTTGTCCTACAATGAGCAGTTCTTC.

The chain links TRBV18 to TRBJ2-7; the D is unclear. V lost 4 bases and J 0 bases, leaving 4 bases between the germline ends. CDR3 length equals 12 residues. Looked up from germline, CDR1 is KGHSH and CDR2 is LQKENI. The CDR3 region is CASSLISYEQYF. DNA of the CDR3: TGTGCCAGCTCACTAATCTCCTACGAGCAGTACTTC.

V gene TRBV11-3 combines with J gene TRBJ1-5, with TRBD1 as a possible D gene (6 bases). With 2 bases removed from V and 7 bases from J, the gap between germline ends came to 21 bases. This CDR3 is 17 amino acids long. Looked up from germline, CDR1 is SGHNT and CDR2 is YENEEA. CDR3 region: CASSLKPTIQGFQPQHF. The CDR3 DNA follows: TGTGCCAGCAGCTTAAAGCCGACTATCCAGGGGTTCCAGCCCCAGCATTTT.

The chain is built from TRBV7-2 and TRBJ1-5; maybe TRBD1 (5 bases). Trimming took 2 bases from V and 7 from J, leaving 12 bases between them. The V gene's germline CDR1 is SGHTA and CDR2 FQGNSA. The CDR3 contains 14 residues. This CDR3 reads CASSLSGGEQPQHF. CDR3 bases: TGTGCCAGCAGCTTAAGCGGGGGAGAACAGCCCCAGCATTTT.

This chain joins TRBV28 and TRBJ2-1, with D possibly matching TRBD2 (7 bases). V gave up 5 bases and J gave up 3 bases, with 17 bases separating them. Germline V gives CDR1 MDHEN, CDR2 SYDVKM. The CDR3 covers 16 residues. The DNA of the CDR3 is TGTGCCAGCAGTCCCCAGGGGAGGGCCGACTACAATGAGCAGTTCTTC. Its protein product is CASSPQGRADYNEQFF.

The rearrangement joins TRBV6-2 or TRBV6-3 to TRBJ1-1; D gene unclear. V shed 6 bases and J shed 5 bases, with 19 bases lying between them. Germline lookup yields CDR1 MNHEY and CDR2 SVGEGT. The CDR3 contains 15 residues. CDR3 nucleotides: TGTGCCAGCAGCCCGCGTCGCCCCTCGTGGACTGAAGCTTTCTTT. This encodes CASSPRRPSWTEAFF.

CDR3 sequence: CASSPGGTADTQYF. CDR3 DNA sequence: TGCGCCAGCAGCCCGGGGGGGACAGCAGATACGCAGTATTTT. This sequence joins TRBV5-1 and TRBJ2-3; perhaps TRBD2 as D (8 bases). The V end lost 4 bases, the J end lost 4 bases, and 13 bases lay between the germline ends. The CDR3 has 14 residues. Per the germline V gene, CDR1 is SGHRS and CDR2 is YFSETQ.

The CDR3 is CASSYGQADYGSPLHF. The CDR3 DNA sequence: TGTGCCAGCAGTTACGGGCAGGCTGATTATGGGTCACCCCTCCACTTT. The chain uses TRBV6-6 and TRBJ1-6; D gene ambiguous. Trimming pared 2 bases from V and 10 bases from J, leaving 18 bases between. Germline CDR1 MNHNY, CDR2 SVGAGI (reference sequence). The CDR3 length is 16 residues.

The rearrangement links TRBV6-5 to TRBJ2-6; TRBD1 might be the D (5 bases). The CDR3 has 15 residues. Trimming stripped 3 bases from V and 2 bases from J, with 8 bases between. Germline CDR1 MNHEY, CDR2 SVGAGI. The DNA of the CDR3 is TGTGCCAGCAGTTATGCCAGGGCTGGGGCCAACGTCCTGACTTTC. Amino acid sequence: CASSYARAGANVLTF.

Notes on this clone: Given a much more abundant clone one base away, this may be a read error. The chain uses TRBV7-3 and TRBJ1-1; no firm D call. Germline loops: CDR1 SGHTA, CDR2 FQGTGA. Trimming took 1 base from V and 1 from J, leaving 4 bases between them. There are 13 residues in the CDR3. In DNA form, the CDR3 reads TGTGCCAGCAGCTTAAACACGAACACTGAAGCTTTCTTT. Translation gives CASSLNTNTEAFF.

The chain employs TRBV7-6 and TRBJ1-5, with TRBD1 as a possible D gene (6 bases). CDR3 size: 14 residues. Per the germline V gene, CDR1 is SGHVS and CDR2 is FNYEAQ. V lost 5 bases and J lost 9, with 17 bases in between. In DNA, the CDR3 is TGTGCCAGCAGCCGGGGACAAGGGGAATCGCCCCAGCATTTT. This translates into CASSRGQGESPQHF.

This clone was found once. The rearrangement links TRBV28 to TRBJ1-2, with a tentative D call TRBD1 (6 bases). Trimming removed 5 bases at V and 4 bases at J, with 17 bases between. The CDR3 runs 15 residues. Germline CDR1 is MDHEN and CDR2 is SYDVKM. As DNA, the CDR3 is TGTGCCAGCAGTCCCTCGGGGGGCGCGGTCTATGGCTACACCTTC. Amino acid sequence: CASSPSGGAVYGYTF.

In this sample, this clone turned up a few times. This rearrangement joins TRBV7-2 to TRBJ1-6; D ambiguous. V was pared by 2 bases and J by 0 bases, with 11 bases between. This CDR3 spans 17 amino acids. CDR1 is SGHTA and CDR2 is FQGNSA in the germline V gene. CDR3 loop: CASSLNAASSYNSPLHF. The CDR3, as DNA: TGTGCCAGCAGCTTAAACGCGGCGAGCTCCTATAATTCACCCCTCCACTTT.

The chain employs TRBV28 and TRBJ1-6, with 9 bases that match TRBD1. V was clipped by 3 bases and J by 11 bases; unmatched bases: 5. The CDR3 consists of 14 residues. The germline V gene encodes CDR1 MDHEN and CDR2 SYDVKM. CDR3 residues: CASSFRTGAAPLHF. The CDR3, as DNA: TGTGCCAGCAGTTTCCGGACAGGGGCGGCACCCCTCCACTTT. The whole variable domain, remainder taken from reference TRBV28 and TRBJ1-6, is DVKVTQSSRYLVKRTGEKVFLECVQDMDHENMFWYRQDPGLGLRLIYFSYDVKMKEKGDIPEGYSVSREKKERFSLILESASTNQTSMYLCASSFRTGAAPLHFGNGTRLTVT.